Presented here are 30 T cell receptor beta chains from one specimen sequenced in a study of early T cells in non-severe SARS-CoV-2 infection. From the 5' RACE reads, TCRdb called clonotypes with MiXCR, one entry per CDR3 protein. The table includes 50,000 to 60,000 distinct CDR3 sequences, about 7.7% detected once. Source material: whole blood. The receptors originated from an adult who was a healthcare worker with PCR-confirmed SARS-CoV-2 infection or an uninfected control (not recorded which).

This clonotype is categorized as medium-sized. The chain combines TRBV5-5 with TRBJ2-7, with 7 bases that match TRBD1. The CDR3 consists of 15 residues. Germline trimming cut 0 bases from V and 3 bases from J; bases unmatched to any gene: 6. CDR1 and CDR2 (germline): SGHKS, YYEKEE (reference sequence). The CDR3 bases are TGTGCCAGCAGCTTGGAAGTGACAGGGATCTACGAGCAGTACTTC. Its protein is CASSLEVTGIYEQYF. The full variable domain, in which reference TRBV5-5 and TRBJ2-7 provide the parts outside the CDR3, is DAGVTQSPTHLIKTRGQQVTLRCSPISGHKSVSWYQQVLGQGPQFIFQYYEKEERGRGNFPDRFSARQFPNYSSELNVNALLLGDSALYLCASSLEVTGIYEQYFGPGTRLTVT.

The sample holds many counts of this clonotype. The CDR3 region is CSAREPGLPYGYTF. Written as DNA, the CDR3 is TGCAGTGCTAGAGAACCGGGACTACCCTATGGCTACACCTTC. The rearrangement links TRBV20-1 to TRBJ1-2, with D perhaps TRBD1 (5 bases). Germline-derived CDR1 and CDR2 are DFQATT and SNEGSKA (reference sequence). Trimming left V 0 bases short and J 4 bases short, with 12 bases between. There are 14 residues in the CDR3.

This chain joins TRBV5-1 and TRBJ2-1; D is possibly TRBD1 (5 bases). The CDR3 is made up of 14 amino acids. The V gene lost 0 bases and the J gene lost 9 bases, with 13 bases spanning the gap. Germline V gene lookup returns CDR1 SGHRS and CDR2 YFSETQ. The CDR3 loop is CASSLEGWGTEQFF. CDR3 bases: TGCGCCAGCAGCTTGGAGGGTTGGGGCACTGAGCAGTTCTTC.

There are a few counts of this clonotype. V and J are TRBV9 and TRBJ2-2; no clear D. V was clipped by 0 bases and J by 7 bases, with 10 bases between them. CDR3 length equals 14 residues. Germline V gene data show CDR1 as SGDLS and CDR2 as YYNGEE. CDR3 bases: TGTGCCAGCAGCGTAGTAGGATCTAACGGGGAGCTGTTTTTT. It encodes CASSVVGSNGELFF.

Many counts were recorded for this clonotype. The chain uses TRBV30 and TRBJ1-5, with TRBD1 as a possible D gene (5 bases). The V gene's germline CDR1 is GTSNPN and CDR2 SVGIG (reference sequence). Trimming stripped 5 bases from V and 11 bases from J, with 19 bases between. This CDR3 region has 13 residues. CDR3 sequence (DNA): TGTGCCTGGGGCACCCGGGGGGTCCGGGCCCAGCATTTT. Amino acid sequence: CAWGTRGVRAQHF.

The table lists this clonotype with many counts. The V and J genes are TRBV28 and TRBJ2-7; D is possibly TRBD1 (6 bases). Trimming removed 4 bases at V and 0 bases at J, with 16 bases between. Germline values: CDR1 MDHEN, CDR2 SYDVKM. The CDR3 has 16 residues. CDR3 in DNA: TGTGCCAGCAGTTCCTTTCAAGGGGGAAGCTCCTACGAGCAGTACTTC. It codes for CASSSFQGGSSYEQYF. The complete variable domain, with remaining parts taken from reference TRBV28 and TRBJ2-7, reads DVKVTQSSRYLVKRTGEKVFLECVQDMDHENMFWYRQDPGLGLRLIYFSYDVKMKEKGDIPEGYSVSREKKERFSLILESASTNQTSMYLCASSSFQGGSSYEQYFGPGTRLTVT.

In its sample, this clonotype was seen a few times. J is TRBJ2-1 and V is TRBV3-1; 8 bases are shared with TRBD2. This CDR3 spans 17 amino acids. Looked up from germline, CDR1 is LGHDT and CDR2 is YNNKEL (reference sequence). With 0 bases clipped from V and 8 bases from J, the junction kept 12 bases outside the gene matches. CDR3 sequence reads: CASSQDPRSGRRYEQFF. The CDR3 coding sequence is TGTGCCAGCAGCCAAGACCCGAGGAGCGGGAGACGATATGAGCAGTTCTTC.

The V call is TRBV28, the J call TRBJ1-1, with TRBD1 as a possible D gene (6 bases). V dropped 10 bases and J dropped 3 bases, with 15 bases sitting between them. Germline V gives CDR1 MDHEN, CDR2 SYDVKM. CDR3 length: 13 amino acids. The CDR3 here is CATRGRVDTEAFF. CDR3 coding DNA: TGTGCCACCCGGGGGCGGGTGGACACTGAAGCTTTCTTT.

V and J are TRBV27 and TRBJ2-3, with 13 bases fitting TRBD2. From germline, CDR1 is MNHEY and CDR2 SMNVEV (reference sequence). V was pared by 2 bases and J by 3 bases, with 17 bases of the junction left unmatched. The CDR3 is made up of 21 amino acids. The CDR3, as DNA: TGTGCCAGCAGTTTAGCGGGATCCACCTCAGGGACTAGCGGGGTAACAGATACGCAGTATTTT. Translating it yields CASSLAGSTSGTSGVTDTQYF.

The V gene is TRBV29-1, the J gene TRBJ2-5; D is possibly TRBD2 (5 bases). The CDR3 runs 11 residues. Per germline, CDR1 SQVTM and CDR2 ANQGSEA. Trimming stripped 5 bases from V and 5 bases from J, with 9 bases between. The CDR3 here is CSVSGMETQYF. CDR3 nucleotides: TGCAGCGTTTCGGGGATGGAGACCCAGTACTTC.

V and J are TRBV24-1 and TRBJ2-1; D is possibly TRBD2 (6 bases). V gave up 4 bases and J gave up 10 bases, with 16 bases separating them. Germline CDR1 is KGHDR and CDR2 is SFDVKD. There are 14 residues in the CDR3. CDR3 protein: CATSESGGLWEQFF. DNA of the CDR3: TGTGCCACCAGTGAATCAGGAGGGTTGTGGGAGCAGTTCTTC.

This clonotype showed up many times. The chain recombines TRBV28 with TRBJ1-4; D is unclear. The CDR3 has 14 residues. Trimming left V 5 bases short and J 10 bases short, with 17 bases between. Germline V lookup: CDR1 MDHEN, CDR2 SYDVKM. The CDR3 protein is CASSVRRRTGKLFF. Written as DNA, the CDR3 is TGTGCCAGCAGTGTCCGGAGACGCACTGGAAAACTGTTTTTT.

The table lists this clonotype with many counts. The V and J genes are TRBV27 and TRBJ2-1, with D uncertain. Germline lookup yields CDR1 MNHEY and CDR2 SMNVEV (reference sequence). With 2 bases removed from V and 5 bases from J, the gap between germline ends came to 10 bases. The CDR3 totals 14 residues. CDR3 loop: CASSLRTADNEQFF. Here the CDR3 DNA reads TGTGCCAGCAGTTTACGCACAGCAGACAATGAGCAGTTCTTC.

Many counts were recorded for this clonotype. Here the CDR3 reads CASSLTGTSVYEQFF. The CDR3 DNA sequence: TGTGCCAGCAGCTTAACCGGGACTAGTGTTTATGAGCAGTTCTTC. The chain couples TRBV9 to TRBJ2-1; the match to TRBD2 covers 8 bases. Trimming cost V 4 bases and J 8 bases; bases outside gene matches: 11. Germline CDR1 and CDR2: SGDLS and YYNGEE. The CDR3 spans 15 residues. The full variable domain, in which reference TRBV9 and TRBJ2-1 provide the parts outside the CDR3, is DSGVTQTPKHLITATGQRVTLRCSPRSGDLSVYWYQQSLDQGLQFLIQYYNGEERAKGNILERFSAQQFPDLHSELNLSSLELGDSALYFCASSLTGTSVYEQFFGPGTRLTVL.

The chain recombines TRBV7-9 with TRBJ2-2, with 8 bases aligning to TRBD2. CDR3 size: 17 residues. The trim removed 7 bases at V and 4 bases at J, leaving 14 bases unmatched. Germline lookup yields CDR1 SEHNR and CDR2 FQNEAQ (reference sequence). CDR3 sequence reads: CASTQLRGGRSTGELFF. CDR3 coding DNA: TGTGCCAGCACCCAACTGCGCGGGGGGAGGAGCACCGGGGAGCTGTTTTTT.

In its sample, this clonotype was seen many times. The chain is built from TRBV28 and TRBJ1-2, with no clear D. The CDR3 covers 12 residues. Germline assignment: CDR1 MDHEN and CDR2 SYDVKM. The V end lost 7 bases, the J end lost 8 bases, and 14 bases lay between the germline ends. DNA for the CDR3: TGTGCCAGCATGAACACAAGAAGGGGCTACACCTTC. It is translated as CASMNTRRGYTF.

This clonotype showed up just a few times. The chain employs TRBV19 and TRBJ1-5; 9 nucleotides line up with TRBD1. Germline V gene data show CDR1 as LNHDA and CDR2 as SQIVND (reference sequence). The V gene end was trimmed by 4 bases and the J gene end by 6 bases; junction bases not matched to a gene: 7. There are 15 residues in the CDR3. In DNA, the CDR3 is TGTGCCAGTAGTAAAGCGGGACAGGGTATTCAGCCCCAGCATTTT. Translating it yields CASSKAGQGIQPQHF.

The V call is TRBV28, the J call TRBJ2-2, with 8 bases aligning to TRBD2. Germline V lookup: CDR1 MDHEN, CDR2 SYDVKM. This CDR3 spans 15 amino acids. Trimming at V came to 5 bases and at J to 9 bases, leaving 11 bases not matched to a gene. Here the CDR3 DNA reads TGTGCCAGCAGTCCCGGGGGTAGCGGGGACCGGGAGCTGTTTTTT. Amino acid sequence: CASSPGGSGDRELFF.

In this sample, this clonotype turned up many times. The CDR3 DNA follows: TGTGCCAGCACCTTCGACGGGCGCTCTGGGGCCAACGTCCTGACTTTC. Translating gives CASTFDGRSGANVLTF. The J gene is TRBJ2-6, the V gene TRBV2; D call uncertain. Trimming shortened V by 7 bases and J by 0 bases, and 13 bases separated the two germline ends. Germline V gives CDR1 SNHLY, CDR2 FYNNEI. The CDR3 loop spans 16 amino acids.

CDR3 sequence reads: CSVQRGDTEAFF. In nucleotides, the CDR3 is TGCAGCGTCCAAAGGGGTGACACTGAAGCTTTCTTT. This sequence joins TRBV29-1 and TRBJ1-1; tentative D call: TRBD1 (5 bases). The CDR3 length is 12 residues. Germline CDR1 SQVTM, CDR2 ANQGSEA. The V gene lost 6 bases and the J gene lost 3 bases, with 11 bases spanning the gap. The full variable domain, completed using reference TRBV29-1 and TRBJ1-1, is SAVISQKPSRDICQRGTSLTIQCQVDSQVTMMFWYRQQPGQSLTLIATANQGSEATYESGFVIDKFPISRPNLTFSTLTVSNMSPEDSSIYLCSVQRGDTEAFFGQGTRLTVV.

J is TRBJ1-4 and V is TRBV18; possible D gene TRBD1, 5 bases. CDR3 length: 13 amino acids. Per the germline V gene, CDR1 is KGHSH and CDR2 is LQKENI. V dropped 3 bases and J dropped 8 bases, with 10 bases sitting between them. CDR3 DNA: TGTGCCAGCTCACCCGGCAGGGACGAAAAACTGTTTTTT. It translates to CASSPGRDEKLFF.

This clonotype was counted between two and nine times. The gene calls are TRBV15 and TRBJ2-1; no reliable D call. Germline V gene sequence: CDR1 LNHNV, CDR2 YYDKDF (reference sequence). The ends were cut back, 3 bases at V and 14 bases at J, with 17 bases in the middle. The CDR3 spans 13 residues. This CDR3 is CATSSGSPPLEFF. The CDR3 coding sequence is TGTGCCACCAGCAGTGGATCCCCACCCCTAGAGTTCTTC.

The V gene is TRBV12-3 or TRBV12-4, the J gene TRBJ2-1, with 13 positions matching TRBD2. The V and J ends lost 7 bases and 0 bases, in that order; junction bases with no gene match: 9. The CDR3 totals 18 residues. CDR3 DNA: TGTGCCAGCACCCTGACTAGCGGGAGGCCCTCCTCCTACAATGAGCAGTTCTTC. The encoded protein is CASTLTSGRPSSYNEQFF.

At least ten counts were recorded for this clonotype. The rearrangement links TRBV7-2 to TRBJ2-1; either TRBD1 or TRBD2 may fit D (6 bases each). The CDR3 is 17 amino acids. Germline V gene lookup returns CDR1 SGHTA and CDR2 FQGNSA. The V and J ends lost 2 bases and 9 bases respectively, with 23 bases between them. CDR3 region: CASSLQGTRHGRSEQFF. CDR3 bases: TGTGCCAGCAGCTTACAGGGGACAAGGCACGGGAGAAGTGAGCAGTTCTTC.

The chain couples TRBV28 to TRBJ1-1, with TRBD1 as a possible D gene (5 bases). Trimming pared 4 bases from V and 7 bases from J, leaving 13 bases between. CDR3 size: 13 residues. CDR1 is MDHEN and CDR2 is SYDVKM in the germline V gene. CDR3 DNA sequence: TGTGCCAGCAGTTGGGACGCGGGGGGTGAAGCTTTCTTT. Amino acid sequence: CASSWDAGGEAFF.

This clonotype came up many times. This chain joins TRBV20-1 and TRBJ2-4, with D possibly being TRBD2 (6 bases). Germline V lookup: CDR1 DFQATT, CDR2 SNEGSKA (reference sequence). V was pared by 1 base and J by 3 bases, with 7 bases between. CDR3 length: 13 residues. The CDR3 bases are TGCAGTGCTAGAGCGGGAGTCAAAAACATTCAGTACTTC. Its protein product is CSARAGVKNIQYF.

This chain joins TRBV5-1 and TRBJ2-1; 8 positions match TRBD2. The CDR3 runs 14 residues. The V gene end was trimmed by 2 bases and the J gene end by 5 bases; junction bases not matched to a gene: 3. CDR1 is SGHRS and CDR2 is YFSETQ in the germline V gene. In DNA form, the CDR3 reads TGCGCCAGCAGCTTCAAAGCGGGGGACAATGAGCAGTTCTTC. It yields the protein CASSFKAGDNEQFF.

Comments on this clonotype: A read error may produce the germline difference seen at one junction end. V and J are TRBV9 and TRBJ2-1; 8 nucleotides line up with TRBD2. Germline V gene data show CDR1 as SGDLS and CDR2 as YYNGEE. The CDR3 covers 18 residues. The CDR3 sequence is CASSSLSSGLLSYNELFF. Written as DNA, the CDR3 is TGTGCCAGCAGCTCCCTCTCTAGCGGGCTACTCTCCTACAATGAGCTGTTCTTC.

This clonotype is medium-sized within its sample. This rearrangement joins TRBV28 to TRBJ2-6; D remains ambiguous. With 3 bases removed from V and 2 bases from J, the gap between germline ends came to 14 bases. Germline V gene sequence: CDR1 MDHEN, CDR2 SYDVKM. This CDR3 has 17 residues. This chain's CDR3 is CASSFRQAVAGANVLTF. The CDR3 nucleotides are TGTGCCAGCAGTTTTCGGCAGGCTGTTGCTGGGGCCAACGTCCTGACTTTC.

This clonotype was seen a few times. This chain joins TRBV12-3 or TRBV12-4 and TRBJ1-5; 7 positions match TRBD1. The ends lost 3 bases at V and 4 bases at J; junction bases unmatched: 6. The CDR3 has 15 amino acids. CDR3 nucleotide sequence: TGTGCCAGCAGTTTGACAGGGCCTACTAATCAGCCCCAGCATTTT. Protein sequence: CASSLTGPTNQPQHF.